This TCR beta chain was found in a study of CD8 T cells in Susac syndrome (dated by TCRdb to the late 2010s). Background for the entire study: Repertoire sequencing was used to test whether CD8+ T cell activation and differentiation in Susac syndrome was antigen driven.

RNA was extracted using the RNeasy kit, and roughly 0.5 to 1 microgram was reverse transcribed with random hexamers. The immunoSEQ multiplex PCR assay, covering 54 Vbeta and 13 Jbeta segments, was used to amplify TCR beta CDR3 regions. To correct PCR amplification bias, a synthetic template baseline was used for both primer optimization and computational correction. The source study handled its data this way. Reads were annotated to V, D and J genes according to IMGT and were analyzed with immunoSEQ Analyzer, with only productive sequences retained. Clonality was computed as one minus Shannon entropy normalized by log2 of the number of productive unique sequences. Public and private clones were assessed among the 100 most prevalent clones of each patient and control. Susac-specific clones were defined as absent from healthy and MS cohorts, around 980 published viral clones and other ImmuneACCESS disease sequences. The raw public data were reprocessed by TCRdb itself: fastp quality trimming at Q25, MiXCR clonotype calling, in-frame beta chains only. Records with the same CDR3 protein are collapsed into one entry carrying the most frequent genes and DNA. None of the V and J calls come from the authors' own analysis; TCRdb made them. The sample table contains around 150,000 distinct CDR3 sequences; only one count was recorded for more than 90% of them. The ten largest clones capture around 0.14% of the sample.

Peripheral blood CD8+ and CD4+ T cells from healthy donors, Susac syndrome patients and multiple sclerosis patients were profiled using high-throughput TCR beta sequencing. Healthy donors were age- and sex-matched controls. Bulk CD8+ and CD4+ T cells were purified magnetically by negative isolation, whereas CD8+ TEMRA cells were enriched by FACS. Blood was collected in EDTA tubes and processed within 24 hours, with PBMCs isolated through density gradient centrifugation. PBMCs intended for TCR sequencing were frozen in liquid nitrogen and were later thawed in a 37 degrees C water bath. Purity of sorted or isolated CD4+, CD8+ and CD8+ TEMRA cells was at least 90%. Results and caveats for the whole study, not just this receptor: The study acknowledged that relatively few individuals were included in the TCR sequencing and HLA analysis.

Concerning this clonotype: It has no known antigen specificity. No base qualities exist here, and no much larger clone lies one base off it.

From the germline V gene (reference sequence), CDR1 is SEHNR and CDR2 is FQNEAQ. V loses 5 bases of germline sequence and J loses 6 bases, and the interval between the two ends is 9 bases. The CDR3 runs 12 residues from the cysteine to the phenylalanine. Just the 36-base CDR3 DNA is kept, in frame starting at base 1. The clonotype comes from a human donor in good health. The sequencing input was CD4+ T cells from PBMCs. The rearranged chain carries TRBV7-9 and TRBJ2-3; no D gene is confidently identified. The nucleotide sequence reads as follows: TGTGCCAGCAGCCCGGCTCGCGATACGCAGTATTTT. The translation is CASSPARDTQYF.